This is a list of T cell receptor beta chains from one sample in a study of beta chain features in type 1 diabetes. Repertoires were generated with immunoSEQ multiplex PCR, while TCRdb's copy carries only in-frame clones and drops some. The sample gives 140,000 to 150,000 clones, approximately 52% of which show up once; under 0.5% is in the top ten. Source material: Tregs from blood. Every receptor here comes from a man aged 18 to 30 in good health. Both conserved end residues are part of each CDR3. The order of the fields is D gene, J gene, clone size, V gene, CDR3 protein, CDR3 DNA. The D gene is left open where the match is weak. Not all rows give a size; the values are once, few, many and, for expanded clones, a class.

d_call: TRBD1
j_call: TRBJ1-5
clone_size: once
v_call: TRBV6-6
cdr3_aa: CASSPGTTGPYQPQHF
cdr3_nt: TGTGCCAGCAGTCCTGGGACGACAGGGCCCTATCAGCCCCAGCATTTT

d_call: TRBD1
j_call: TRBJ2-3
clone_size: NA
v_call: TRBV2
cdr3_aa: CASSEETGGPTDTQYF
cdr3_nt: TGTGCCAGCAGTGAAGAGACAGGGGGCCCCACAGATACGCAGTATTTT

d_call: TRBD1
j_call: TRBJ2-3
clone_size: few
v_call: TRBV5-1
cdr3_aa: CASSRPGQGRDTQYF
cdr3_nt: TGCGCCAGCAGCCGACCGGGACAGGGCCGAGATACGCAGTATTTT

d_call: TRBD1
j_call: TRBJ1-3
clone_size: NA
v_call: TRBV7-9
cdr3_aa: CASSFQGVTGNTIYF
cdr3_nt: TGTGCCAGCAGCTTCCAGGGGGTAACTGGAAACACCATATATTTT

d_call: NA
j_call: TRBJ2-7
clone_size: few
v_call: TRBV7-2
cdr3_aa: CASSSLDRAYEQYF
cdr3_nt: TGTGCCAGCAGCTCATTGGACAGAGCCTACGAGCAGTACTTC

d_call: TRBD1
j_call: TRBJ1-5
clone_size: NA
v_call: TRBV6-1
cdr3_aa: CANSFGQGEAQHF
cdr3_nt: TGTGCCAACAGTTTCGGACAGGGGGAAGCCCAGCATTTT

d_call: NA
j_call: TRBJ2-5
clone_size: NA
v_call: TRBV7-2
cdr3_aa: CASSLAPLETGGTQYF
cdr3_nt: TGTGCCAGCAGCTTAGCGCCCCTAGAAACCGGGGGGACCCAGTACTTC

d_call: TRBD1
j_call: TRBJ1-2
clone_size: few
v_call: TRBV28
cdr3_aa: CASTRTGINYGYTF
cdr3_nt: TGTGCCAGCACCCGGACAGGTATTAACTATGGCTACACCTTC

d_call: TRBD2
j_call: TRBJ2-5
clone_size: few
v_call: TRBV11-2
cdr3_aa: CASSLTLAGGLQETQYF
cdr3_nt: TGTGCCAGCAGCTTGACGCTAGCGGGGGGCTTACAAGAGACCCAGTACTTC

d_call: NA
j_call: TRBJ2-6
clone_size: NA
v_call: TRBV21-1
cdr3_aa: CASKGSGISGANVLTF
cdr3_nt: TGTGCCAGCAAAGGGTCGGGGATCTCTGGGGCCAACGTCCTGACTTTC

d_call: NA
j_call: TRBJ2-2
clone_size: NA
v_call: TRBV28
cdr3_aa: CASSLGGAGELFF
cdr3_nt: TGTGCCAGCAGTTTAGGAGGAGCCGGGGAGCTGTTTTTT

d_call: NA
j_call: TRBJ1-2
clone_size: NA
v_call: TRBV6-6
cdr3_aa: CASSDYDYGYTF
cdr3_nt: TGTGCCAGCAGCGACTATGACTATGGCTACACCTTC

d_call: NA
j_call: TRBJ2-7
clone_size: NA
v_call: TRBV2
cdr3_aa: CASSEISRLSDYEQYF
cdr3_nt: TGTGCCAGCAGTGAAATTTCTAGGCTTAGTGATTACGAGCAGTACTTC

d_call: TRBD1
j_call: TRBJ1-1
clone_size: NA
v_call: TRBV13
cdr3_aa: CASSLGYGQGRRTEAFF
cdr3_nt: TGTGCCAGCAGCTTAGGATACGGACAGGGGAGGAGAACTGAAGCTTTCTTT

d_call: NA
j_call: TRBJ2-2
clone_size: NA
v_call: TRBV7-8
cdr3_aa: CASSLDGINTGELFF
cdr3_nt: TGTGCCAGCAGCTTAGACGGGATCAACACCGGGGAGCTGTTTTTT

d_call: NA
j_call: TRBJ1-2
clone_size: NA
v_call: TRBV27
cdr3_aa: CASSLREGANYGYTF
cdr3_nt: TGTGCCAGCAGTTTAAGGGAGGGGGCTAACTATGGCTACACCTTC

d_call: TRBD2
j_call: TRBJ2-5
clone_size: few
v_call: TRBV18
cdr3_aa: CASSSGVLETQYF
cdr3_nt: TGTGCCAGCTCGAGCGGGGTGTTGGAGACCCAGTACTTC

d_call: NA
j_call: TRBJ2-1
clone_size: few
v_call: TRBV2
cdr3_aa: CASAGEGLGQFF
cdr3_nt: TGTGCCAGCGCCGGTGAGGGCCTCGGGCAGTTCTTC

d_call: NA
j_call: TRBJ2-3
clone_size: NA
v_call: TRBV28
cdr3_aa: CASSPPPPDTQYF
cdr3_nt: TGTGCCAGCAGCCCTCCCCCCCCAGATACGCAGTATTTT

d_call: TRBD2
j_call: TRBJ2-1
clone_size: NA
v_call: TRBV6-1
cdr3_aa: CASSAPGLAGWNEQFF
cdr3_nt: TGTGCCAGCAGTGCCCCGGGACTAGCGGGGTGGAATGAGCAGTTCTTC

d_call: TRBD1
j_call: TRBJ1-1
clone_size: NA
v_call: TRBV7-2
cdr3_aa: CASSLGTGRNTEAFF
cdr3_nt: TGTGCCAGCAGCTTAGGGACAGGGCGGAACACTGAAGCTTTCTTT

d_call: NA
j_call: TRBJ1-5
clone_size: NA
v_call: TRBV6-6
cdr3_aa: CASSYSRGGLNQPQHF
cdr3_nt: TGTGCCAGCAGTTACTCGCGGGGAGGTTTAAATCAGCCCCAGCATTTT

d_call: TRBD1
j_call: TRBJ2-5
clone_size: NA
v_call: TRBV7-2
cdr3_aa: CASSRGQVLGETQYF
cdr3_nt: TGTGCCAGCAGTCGCGGACAGGTCCTAGGAGAGACCCAGTACTTC

d_call: NA
j_call: TRBJ2-5
clone_size: NA
v_call: TRBV7-9
cdr3_aa: CASSLQGEETQYF
cdr3_nt: TGTGCCAGCAGCCTACAGGGAGAAGAGACCCAGTACTTC

d_call: TRBD1
j_call: TRBJ2-7
clone_size: once
v_call: TRBV28
cdr3_aa: CASSLNRAGGAEQYF
cdr3_nt: TGTGCCAGCAGTTTAAATAGGGCAGGGGGCGCCGAGCAGTACTTC

d_call: TRBD2
j_call: TRBJ2-3
clone_size: NA
v_call: TRBV29-1
cdr3_aa: CSVGGVGTSGSNTQYF
cdr3_nt: TGCAGCGTGGGGGGAGTCGGGACTAGCGGGAGCAATACGCAGTATTTT

d_call: TRBD2
j_call: TRBJ2-5
clone_size: NA
v_call: TRBV5-5
cdr3_aa: CASSWGLAGGLEETQYF
cdr3_nt: TGTGCCAGCAGCTGGGGACTAGCGGGGGGCCTGGAGGAGACCCAGTACTTC

d_call: TRBD2
j_call: TRBJ2-1
clone_size: few
v_call: TRBV29-1
cdr3_aa: CSVGGRTSGRNEQFF
cdr3_nt: TGCAGCGTTGGTGGGAGGACTAGCGGGCGCAATGAGCAGTTCTTC

d_call: NA
j_call: TRBJ2-6
clone_size: NA
v_call: TRBV7-2
cdr3_aa: CASSLEGGRVSGANVLTF
cdr3_nt: TGTGCCAGCAGCTTAGAAGGGGGGAGGGTCTCTGGGGCCAACGTCCTGACTTTC

d_call: NA
j_call: TRBJ2-7
clone_size: few
v_call: TRBV18
cdr3_aa: CASSPAGYEQYF
cdr3_nt: TGTGCCAGCTCACCCGCGGGGTACGAGCAGTACTTC

d_call: NA
j_call: TRBJ2-6
clone_size: few
v_call: TRBV30
cdr3_aa: CAWSVLFSGANVLTF
cdr3_nt: TGTGCCTGGAGTGTCTTGTTCTCTGGGGCCAACGTCCTGACTTTC

d_call: TRBD2
j_call: TRBJ2-1
clone_size: few
v_call: TRBV30
cdr3_aa: CAWTLLAGVYNEQFF
cdr3_nt: TGTGCCTGGACATTACTAGCGGGAGTTTACAATGAGCAGTTCTTC

d_call: TRBD1
j_call: TRBJ1-2
clone_size: NA
v_call: TRBV7-6
cdr3_aa: CASSPQDRGISGGYTF
cdr3_nt: TGTGCCAGCAGCCCCCAGGACAGGGGGATAAGCGGTGGCTACACCTTC

d_call: NA
j_call: TRBJ2-7
clone_size: NA
v_call: TRBV6-1
cdr3_aa: CASSALTGPYEQYF
cdr3_nt: TGTGCCAGCAGTGCCTTGACAGGTCCCTACGAGCAGTACTTC

d_call: TRBD2
j_call: TRBJ2-1
clone_size: NA
v_call: TRBV9
cdr3_aa: CASRRRLAGLDNEQFF
cdr3_nt: TGTGCCAGCAGGAGAAGACTAGCGGGGTTGGACAATGAGCAGTTCTTC

d_call: NA
j_call: TRBJ1-1
clone_size: NA
v_call: TRBV15
cdr3_aa: CATSSLRYEGTEAFF
cdr3_nt: TGTGCCACCAGCAGCCTGAGGTATGAGGGAACTGAAGCTTTCTTT

d_call: TRBD1
j_call: TRBJ1-6
clone_size: NA
v_call: TRBV25-1
cdr3_aa: CASQPGQRNSPLHF
cdr3_nt: TGTGCCAGCCAACCGGGACAGAGAAATTCACCCCTCCACTTT

d_call: NA
j_call: TRBJ2-7
clone_size: NA
v_call: TRBV5-1
cdr3_aa: CASSQPMSRSEQYF
cdr3_nt: TGCGCCAGCAGCCAACCCATGTCCCGGAGCGAGCAGTACTTC

d_call: TRBD1
j_call: TRBJ1-1
clone_size: NA
v_call: TRBV27
cdr3_aa: CASSSRTGDEAFF
cdr3_nt: TGTGCCAGCAGTTCGAGGACAGGAGATGAAGCTTTCTTT

d_call: NA
j_call: TRBJ2-7
clone_size: few
v_call: TRBV28
cdr3_aa: CASRIPGRHEQYF
cdr3_nt: TGTGCCAGCAGGATTCCAGGGCGGCACGAGCAGTACTTC

d_call: NA
j_call: TRBJ1-3
clone_size: NA
v_call: TRBV30
cdr3_aa: CAWSLAGSISGNTIYF
cdr3_nt: TGTGCCTGGAGTTTAGCCGGGAGTATCTCTGGAAACACCATATATTTT

d_call: TRBD1
j_call: TRBJ2-7
clone_size: NA
v_call: TRBV5-5
cdr3_aa: CASSLVGQGPYEQYF
cdr3_nt: TGTGCCAGCAGCTTAGTGGGACAGGGTCCCTACGAGCAGTACTTC